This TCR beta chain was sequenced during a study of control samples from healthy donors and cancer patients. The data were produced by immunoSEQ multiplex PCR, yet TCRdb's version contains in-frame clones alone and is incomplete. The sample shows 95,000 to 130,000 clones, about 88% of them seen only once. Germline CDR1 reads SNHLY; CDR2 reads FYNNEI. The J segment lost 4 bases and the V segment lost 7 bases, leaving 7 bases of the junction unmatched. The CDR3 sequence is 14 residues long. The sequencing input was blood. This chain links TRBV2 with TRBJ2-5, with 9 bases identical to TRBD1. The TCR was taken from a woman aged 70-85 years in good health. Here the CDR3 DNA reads TGTGCCAGCACACAGGGGGCGGGGTCAGAGACCCAGTACTTC. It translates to CASTQGAGSETQYF. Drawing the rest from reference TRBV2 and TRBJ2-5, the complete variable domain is EPEVTQTPSHQVTQMGQEVILRCVPISNHLYFYWYRQILGQKVEFLVSFYNNEISEKSEIFDDQFSVERPDGSNFTLKIRSTKLEDSAMYFCASTQGAGSETQYFGPGTRLLVL.